These 24 T cell receptor beta chains originate from one sample sequenced in a study of blood T cell repertoires in COVID-19. Clones were read by immunoSEQ multiplex PCR, and TCRdb kept only the in-frame ones, dropping some. The data hold about 30,000 clones, with roughly three quarters observed a single time. Sequencing was carried out using peripheral blood. These receptors were taken from a man older than 75 with acute or convalescent COVID-19.

This chain's CDR3 is CASSPQTSSDTQYF. The CDR3 DNA follows: TGTGCCAGCAGCCCTCAGACTAGCTCAGATACGCAGTATTTT. The rearrangement joins TRBV7-2 to TRBJ2-3, with 7 bases identical to TRBD2. V was pared by 5 bases and J by 4 bases, with 6 bases of the junction left unmatched. The CDR3 covers 14 residues. The germline V gene has CDR1 SGHTA and CDR2 FQGNSA.

This chain uses TRBV6-1 with TRBJ1-4; 9 bases match TRBD1. V lost 3 bases and J lost 3; bases outside the gene matches: 5. The CDR3 loop spans 16 amino acids. Germline-derived CDR1 and CDR2 are MNHNS and SASEGT. CDR3 bases: TGTGCCAGCAGTGAGGACAGGGGTTGGGCTAATGAAAAACTGTTTTTT. Residues: CASSEDRGWANEKLFF.

J is TRBJ1-1 and V is TRBV7-8, with 8 bases lining up with TRBD1. With 3 bases clipped from V and 1 base from J, the junction kept 4 bases outside the gene matches. CDR1 and CDR2 from the germline V gene are SGHVS and FQNEAQ. This CDR3 is 15 amino acids long. The CDR3 is CASSFRTGRNTEAFF. CDR3 coding DNA: TGTGCCAGCAGCTTTAGGACAGGGAGGAACACTGAAGCTTTCTTT.

The chain couples TRBV5-1 to TRBJ2-7; the match to TRBD1 covers 11 bases. Germline CDR1 is SGHRS and CDR2 is YFSETQ. This CDR3 is 14 amino acids long. J was trimmed by 7 bases and V by 3 bases; bases with no gene match: 6. The CDR3 nucleotides are TGCGCCAGCAGCTGGGGGACAGGGGGTCAGGAGCAGTACTTC. This translates into CASSWGTGGQEQYF.

The rearrangement joins TRBV6-2 or TRBV6-3 to TRBJ1-5; D possibly corresponds to TRBD1 (6 bases). V lost 4 bases and J 1 base, leaving 14 bases between the germline ends. The CDR3 covers 16 residues. CDR1 and CDR2 from the germline V gene are MNHEY and SVGEGT. The CDR3 DNA sequence: TGTGCCAGCAGTTCGAACAGGGTGGTGAGCAATCAGCCCCAGCATTTT. As protein: CASSSNRVVSNQPQHF.

The chain uses TRBV3-1 (or the pseudogene TRBV3-2) and TRBJ2-1; 10 nucleotides match TRBD2. This CDR3 contains 15 residues. CDR1 and CDR2 from the germline V gene are LGHDT and YNNKEL (reference sequence). The trim removed 5 bases at V and 8 bases at J, leaving 9 bases unmatched. The CDR3 here is CASSGSGRDMHEQFF. CDR3 nucleotide sequence: TGTGCCAGCAGCGGAAGCGGGAGGGACATGCATGAGCAGTTCTTC.

This chain links TRBV27 with TRBJ2-1; TRBD2 agrees at 13 bases. The CDR3 sequence is 15 residues long. With 6 bases clipped from V and 6 bases from J, the junction kept 5 bases outside the gene matches. CDR1 and CDR2 (germline): MNHEY, SMNVEV (reference sequence). The CDR3 spells CASRRTSGGLNEQFF. As DNA, the CDR3 is TGTGCCAGCAGGCGGACTAGCGGGGGCCTCAATGAGCAGTTCTTC.

The V call is TRBV4-2, the J call TRBJ1-1; a possible D gene is TRBD1 (5 bases). The CDR3 length is 14 residues. Germline CDR1 and CDR2: LGHNA and YNFKEQ. V shed 4 bases and J shed 3 bases, with 12 bases lying between them. Written as DNA, the CDR3 is TGTGCCAGCAGCCCCCAGCAGGGCGACACTGAAGCTTTCTTT. It is translated as CASSPQQGDTEAFF.

The chain recombines TRBV6-1 with TRBJ1-3, with D perhaps matching TRBD1 (6 bases). Germline CDR1 and CDR2: MNHNS and SASEGT. Deletions cut 2 bases from V and 2 bases from J, with 16 bases between. The CDR3 is made up of 17 amino acids. CDR3 DNA: TGTGCCAGCAGTGAATCCCCTCTATCAGGGGCTGGAAACACCATATATTTT. It encodes CASSESPLSGAGNTIYF.

The rearrangement joins TRBV7-8 to TRBJ1-2; D is possibly TRBD1 (6 bases). This CDR3 region has 13 residues. Germline-derived CDR1 and CDR2 are SGHVS and FQNEAQ. Deletions cut 5 bases from V and 2 bases from J, with 9 bases between. CDR3 DNA sequence: TGTGCCAGCAGCCCTGACAGGAACTATGGCTACACCTTC. Protein: CASSPDRNYGYTF.

The J gene is TRBJ2-5, the V gene TRBV15; 7 bases are a match to TRBD2. This CDR3 is 17 amino acids long. The junction had 8 bases not matched to a gene; V was cut back by 0 bases and J by 1 base. In germline, CDR1 is LNHNV, CDR2 YYDKDF (reference sequence). The CDR3 here is CATSRERGGGGQETQYF. The DNA for the CDR3 is TGTGCCACCAGCAGAGAGAGGGGCGGGGGAGGCCAAGAGACCCAGTACTTC.

The chain links TRBV28 to TRBJ1-2; unclear D gene. The CDR3 is 15 residues long. Germline V gene sequence: CDR1 MDHEN, CDR2 SYDVKM. V was trimmed by 5 bases and J by 3 bases, leaving 16 bases between them. DNA of the CDR3: TGTGCCAGCAGTAGCTCGCCACAGATTGACTATGGCTACACCTTC. This translates into CASSSSPQIDYGYTF.

The CDR3 sequence: CASSPGLAGAYEQYF. CDR3 sequence (DNA): TGCGCCAGCAGCCCGGGACTAGCGGGAGCGTACGAGCAGTACTTC. The gene calls are TRBV5-1 and TRBJ2-7; 14 nucleotides align to TRBD2. This CDR3 contains 15 residues. From germline, CDR1 is SGHRS and CDR2 YFSETQ. The V and J ends lost 4 bases and 4 bases, in that order; junction bases with no gene match: 4.

This clone was seen a single time. This rearrangement joins TRBV4-1 to TRBJ2-3; a weak D match, TRBD1 (5 bases). Germline values: CDR1 MGHRA, CDR2 YSYEKL. V lost 1 base and J lost 3, with 11 bases in between. The CDR3 has 15 amino acids. Here the CDR3 reads CASSQAHRPTDTQYF. Here the CDR3 DNA reads TGCGCCAGCAGCCAAGCACACAGGCCTACAGATACGCAGTATTTT.

Here the CDR3 reads CASSWGGKTGAMTEAFF. The CDR3 DNA sequence: TGTGCCAGCAGCTGGGGGGGGAAGACAGGGGCGATGACTGAAGCTTTCTTT. This chain uses TRBV7-2 with TRBJ1-1, with 8 bases aligning to TRBD1. This CDR3 region has 17 residues. After removal of 4 bases from V and 5 bases from J, the junction contained 15 bases not matched to a gene. Germline values: CDR1 SGHTA, CDR2 FQGNSA.

This chain connects TRBV2 to TRBJ2-7; tentative D call: TRBD2 (5 bases). The CDR3 loop spans 13 amino acids. Germline V gene sequence: CDR1 SNHLY, CDR2 FYNNEI. V was pared by 7 bases and J by 3 bases, with 13 bases between. The CDR3 here is CASNLAFDYEQYF. CDR3 nucleotides: TGTGCCAGCAATCTAGCATTCGACTACGAGCAGTACTTC.

The J gene is TRBJ1-5, the V gene TRBV5-1; no reliable D call. The V gene's germline CDR1 is SGHRS and CDR2 YFSETQ. This CDR3 comprises 13 residues. V shed 1 base and J shed 6 bases, with 8 bases lying between them. The CDR3 spells CASSLTTGQPQHF. DNA for the CDR3: TGCGCCAGCAGCTTGACCACCGGTCAGCCCCAGCATTTT.

J is TRBJ2-7 and V is TRBV15; 8 nucleotides match TRBD1. Germline assignment: CDR1 LNHNV and CDR2 YYDKDF (reference sequence). Germline trimming cut 0 bases from V and 3 bases from J; bases unmatched to any gene: 7. CDR3 length: 16 amino acids. As DNA, the CDR3 is TGTGCCACCAGCAGAGACGGATCGGGACAGGACTACGAGCAGTACTTC. Protein sequence: CATSRDGSGQDYEQYF.

The J gene is TRBJ2-5, the V gene TRBV5-4, with D perhaps TRBD2 (6 bases). The germline V gene has CDR1 SGHNT and CDR2 YYREEE (reference sequence). V was trimmed by 4 bases and J by 5 bases, leaving 21 bases between them. This CDR3 is built from 16 residues. This chain's CDR3 is CASSPRGQGRGETQYF. In DNA form, the CDR3 reads TGTGCCAGCAGCCCCCGTGGGCAGGGACGGGGGGAGACCCAGTACTTC.

The CDR3 reads CASSQVPGGEQYF. CDR3 nucleotide sequence: TGTGCCAGCAGCCAAGTTCCCGGTGGCGAGCAGTACTTC. The chain employs TRBV14 and TRBJ2-7; D is uncertain. The germline gives CDR1 SGHDN, CDR2 FVKESK. Trimming left V 1 base short and J 6 bases short, with 10 bases between. The CDR3 consists of 13 residues.

This sequence joins TRBV7-2 and TRBJ2-5, with 8 bases lining up with TRBD2. The J segment lost 1 base and the V segment lost 5 bases, leaving 12 bases of the junction unmatched. This CDR3 is built from 17 residues. CDR1 SGHTA and CDR2 FQGNSA come from the germline V gene. DNA of the CDR3: TGTGCCAGCAGCATAGGACGGACGACTAGCGCCCAAGAGACCCAGTACTTC. Translating gives CASSIGRTTSAQETQYF.

V gene TRBV7-2 combines with J gene TRBJ2-7; 9 bases are a match to TRBD2. V trimming: 2 bases; J trimming: 5 bases; junction bases outside the gene matches: 4. In germline, CDR1 is SGHTA, CDR2 FQGNSA. The CDR3 covers 14 residues. In DNA form, the CDR3 reads TGTGCCAGCAGCTTATCGCCTAGCGGGAACGAGCAGTACTTC. Translated, it gives CASSLSPSGNEQYF. The full variable domain, its missing parts supplied by reference TRBV7-2 and TRBJ2-7, is GAGVSQSPSNKVTEKGKDVELRCDPISGHTALYWYRQSLGQGLEFLIYFQGNSAPDKSGLPSDRFSAERTGGSVSTLTIQRTQQEDSAVYLCASSLSPSGNEQYFGPGTRLTVT.

The J gene is TRBJ2-3, the V gene TRBV7-9; TRBD1 agrees at 7 bases. With V trimmed by 5 bases and J by 2 bases, 4 bases remained unmatched. This CDR3 is built from 14 residues. Germline V gives CDR1 SEHNR, CDR2 FQNEAQ (reference sequence). The CDR3 loop reads CASSRQGNTDTQYF. The CDR3 bases are TGTGCCAGCAGCCGACAGGGAAACACAGATACGCAGTATTTT.

The V call is TRBV28, the J call TRBJ2-1, with TRBD1 matching over 9 bases. Germline values: CDR1 MDHEN, CDR2 SYDVKM. This CDR3 has 13 residues. V lost 0 bases and J lost 12; bases outside the gene matches: 3. The DNA for the CDR3 is TGTGCCAGCAGTTTATGGCCGGGACAGGGGCAGTTCTTC. Translating gives CASSLWPGQGQFF.